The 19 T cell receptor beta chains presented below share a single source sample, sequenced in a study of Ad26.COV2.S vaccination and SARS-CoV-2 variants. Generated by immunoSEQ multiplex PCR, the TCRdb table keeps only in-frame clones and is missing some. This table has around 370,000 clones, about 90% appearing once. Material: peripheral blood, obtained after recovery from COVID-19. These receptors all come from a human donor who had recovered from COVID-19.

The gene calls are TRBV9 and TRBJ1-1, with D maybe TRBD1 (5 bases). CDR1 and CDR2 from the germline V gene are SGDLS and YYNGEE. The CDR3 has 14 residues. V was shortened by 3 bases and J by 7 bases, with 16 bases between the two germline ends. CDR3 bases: TGTGCCAGCAGCGCTTCCGGGGGTATTGGTGAAGCTTTCTTT. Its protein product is CASSASGGIGEAFF. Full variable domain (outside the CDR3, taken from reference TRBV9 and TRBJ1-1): DSGVTQTPKHLITATGQRVTLRCSPRSGDLSVYWYQQSLDQGLQFLIQYYNGEERAKGNILERFSAQQFPDLHSELNLSSLELGDSALYFCASSASGGIGEAFFGQGTRLTVV.

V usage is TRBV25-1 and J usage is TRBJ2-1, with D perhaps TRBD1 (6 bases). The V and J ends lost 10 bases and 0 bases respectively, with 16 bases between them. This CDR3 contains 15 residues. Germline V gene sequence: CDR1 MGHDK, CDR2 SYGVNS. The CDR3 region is CATKSDRTSYNEQFF. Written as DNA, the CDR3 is TGTGCCACCAAATCCGACAGGACCTCCTACAATGAGCAGTTCTTC.

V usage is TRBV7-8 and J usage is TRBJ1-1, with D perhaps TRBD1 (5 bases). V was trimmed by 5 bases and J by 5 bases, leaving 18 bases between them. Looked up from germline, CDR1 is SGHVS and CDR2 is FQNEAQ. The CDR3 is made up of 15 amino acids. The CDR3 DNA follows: TGTGCCAGCAGCCCCTTAGACCGAGGGGATACTGAAGCTTTCTTT. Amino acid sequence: CASSPLDRGDTEAFF.

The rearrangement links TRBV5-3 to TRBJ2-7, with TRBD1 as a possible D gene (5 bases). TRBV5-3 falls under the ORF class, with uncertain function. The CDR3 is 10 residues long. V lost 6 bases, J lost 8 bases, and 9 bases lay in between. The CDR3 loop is CARNLDKQYF. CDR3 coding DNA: TGTGCCAGAAATTTGGACAAGCAGTACTTC.

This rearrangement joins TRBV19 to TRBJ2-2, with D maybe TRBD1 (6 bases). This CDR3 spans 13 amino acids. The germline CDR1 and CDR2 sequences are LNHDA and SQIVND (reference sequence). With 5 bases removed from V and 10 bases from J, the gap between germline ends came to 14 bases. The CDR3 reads CASSYRELSELFF. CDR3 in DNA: TGTGCCAGTAGTTACAGGGAGTTGTCGGAGCTGTTTTTT.

This chain's CDR3 is CASREAGSEAFF. DNA of the CDR3: TGTGCCAGTAGGGAAGCGGGATCTGAAGCTTTCTTT. V gene TRBV19 combines with J gene TRBJ1-1; D is undetermined. CDR1 and CDR2 from the germline V gene are LNHDA and SQIVND (reference sequence). The CDR3 has 12 residues. The V gene lost 6 bases and the J gene lost 6 bases, with 11 bases spanning the gap.

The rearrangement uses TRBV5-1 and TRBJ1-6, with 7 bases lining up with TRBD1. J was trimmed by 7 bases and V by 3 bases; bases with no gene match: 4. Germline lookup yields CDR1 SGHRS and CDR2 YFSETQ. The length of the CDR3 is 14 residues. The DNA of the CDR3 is TGCGCCAGCAGCTGGGACAGTCAAAATTCACCCCTCCACTTT. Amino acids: CASSWDSQNSPLHF.

The CDR3 bases are TGTGCCAGAAGCTTTCGACGGATTTGGGAGTCTGGAAACACCATATATTTT. Protein: CARSFRRIWESGNTIYF. The gene calls are TRBV5-3 and TRBJ1-3; D is ambiguous. TRBV5-3 is designated an ORF whose function remains uncertain. V shed 2 bases and J shed 1 base, with 16 bases lying between them. This CDR3 is built from 17 residues.

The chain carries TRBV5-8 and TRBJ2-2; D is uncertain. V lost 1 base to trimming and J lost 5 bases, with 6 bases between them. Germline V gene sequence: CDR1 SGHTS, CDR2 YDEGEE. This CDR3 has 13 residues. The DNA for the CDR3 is TGTGCCAGCAGCTTGATTTGGACCGGGGAGCTGTTTTTT. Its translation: CASSLIWTGELFF.

The CDR3 region is CASRRDTDTQYF. For the CDR3, the DNA is TGTGCCAGTAGGCGGGACACAGATACGCAGTATTTT. The chain recombines TRBV19 with TRBJ2-3, with D tentatively TRBD2 (6 bases). The CDR3 length is 12 residues. The V gene's germline CDR1 is LNHDA and CDR2 SQIVND (reference sequence). V was clipped by 6 bases and J by 2 bases, with 6 bases between them.

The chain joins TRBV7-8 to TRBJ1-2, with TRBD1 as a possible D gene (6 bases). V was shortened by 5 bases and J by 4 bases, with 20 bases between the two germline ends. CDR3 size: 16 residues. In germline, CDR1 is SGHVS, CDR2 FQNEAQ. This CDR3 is CASSHTQGVKIYGYTF. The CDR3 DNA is TGTGCCAGCAGCCATACACAGGGCGTCAAGATCTATGGCTACACCTTC. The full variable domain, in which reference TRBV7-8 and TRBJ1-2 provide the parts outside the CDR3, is GAGVSQSPRYKVAKRGQDVALRCDPISGHVSLFWYQQALGQGPEFLTYFQNEAQLDKSGLPSDRFFAERPEGSVSTLKIQRTQQEDSAVYLCASSHTQGVKIYGYTFGSGTRLTVV.

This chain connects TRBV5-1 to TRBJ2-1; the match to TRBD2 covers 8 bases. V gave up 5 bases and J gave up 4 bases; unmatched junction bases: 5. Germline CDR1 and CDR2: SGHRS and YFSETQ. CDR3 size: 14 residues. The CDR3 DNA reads TGCGCCAGCAGTCCGGGGGGGCAGTACAATGAGCAGTTCTTC. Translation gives CASSPGGQYNEQFF.

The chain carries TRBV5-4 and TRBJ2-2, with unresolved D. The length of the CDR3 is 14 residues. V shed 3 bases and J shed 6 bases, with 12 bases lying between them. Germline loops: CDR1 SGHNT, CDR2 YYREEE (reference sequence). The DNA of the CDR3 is TGTGCCAGCAGCTCGAGGCGATTCCCCGGGGAGCTGTTTTTT. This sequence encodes CASSSRRFPGELFF.

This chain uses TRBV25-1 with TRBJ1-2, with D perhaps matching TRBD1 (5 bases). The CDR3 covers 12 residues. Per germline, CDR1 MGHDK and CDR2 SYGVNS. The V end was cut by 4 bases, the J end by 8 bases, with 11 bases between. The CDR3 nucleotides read TGTGCCAGCAGTGCAGGGATCGGGGGCTACACCTTC. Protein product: CASSAGIGGYTF.

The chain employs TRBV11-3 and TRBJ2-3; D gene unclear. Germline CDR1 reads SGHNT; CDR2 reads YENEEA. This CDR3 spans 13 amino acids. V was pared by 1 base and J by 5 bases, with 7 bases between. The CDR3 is CASSLGEGDTQYF. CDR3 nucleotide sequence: TGTGCCAGCAGCTTAGGGGAAGGAGATACGCAGTATTTT.

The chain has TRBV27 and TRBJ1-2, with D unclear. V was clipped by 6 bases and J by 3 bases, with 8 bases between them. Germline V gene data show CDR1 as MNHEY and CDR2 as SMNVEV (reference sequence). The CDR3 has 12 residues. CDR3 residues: CASRPDHYGYTF. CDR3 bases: TGTGCCAGCAGACCGGACCACTATGGCTACACCTTC.

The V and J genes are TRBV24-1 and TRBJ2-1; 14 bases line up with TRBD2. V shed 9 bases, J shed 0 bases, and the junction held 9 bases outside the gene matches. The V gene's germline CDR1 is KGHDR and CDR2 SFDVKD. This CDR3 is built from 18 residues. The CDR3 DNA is TGTGCCACCGCCCGGACTAGCGGGGGGCCGAGCTCCTACAATGAGCAGTTCTTC. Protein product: CATARTSGGPSSYNEQFF.

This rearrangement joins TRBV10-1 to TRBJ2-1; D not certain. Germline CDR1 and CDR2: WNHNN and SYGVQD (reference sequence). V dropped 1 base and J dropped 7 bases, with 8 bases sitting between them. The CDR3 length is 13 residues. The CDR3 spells CASSELIENEQFF. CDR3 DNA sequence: TGCGCCAGCAGTGAGTTAATAGAGAATGAGCAGTTCTTC.

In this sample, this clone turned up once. The CDR3 here is CATGRTSGNTIYF. CDR3 nucleotides: TGTGCCACAGGACGGACCTCTGGAAACACCATATATTTT. V gene TRBV12-3 or TRBV12-4 combines with J gene TRBJ1-3; D is uncertain. The CDR3 spans 13 residues. The V end was cut by 10 bases, the J end by 0 bases, with 10 bases between.